The 16 T cell receptor beta chains below come from one sample, sequenced in a study of graft-versus-host responses after intestinal transplantation. Which antigens these TCRs recognize remains unknown. The assay was immunoSEQ multiplex PCR, and TCRdb's table has in-frame clones only and misses some. The sample has fewer than 120,000 clones, roughly 95% seen once. Sequencing used unstimulated CD8+ T cells sorted from spleen or lymph node cells, obtained before intestinal transplant. These TCRs come from a human donor who received an intestinal transplant.

The chain combines TRBV7-9 with TRBJ2-3; TRBD1 aligns across 8 bases. Germline V gene sequence: CDR1 SEHNR, CDR2 FQNEAQ (reference sequence). Germline trimming cut 6 bases from V and 4 bases from J; bases unmatched to any gene: 12. The CDR3 covers 16 residues. CDR3 residues: CASRPPQGAHADTQYF. The CDR3 bases are TGTGCCAGCAGACCCCCCCAGGGGGCGCATGCAGATACGCAGTATTTT.

The chain is built from TRBV30 and TRBJ1-1; the D is unclear. The CDR3 runs to 13 residues. Germline V gene data show CDR1 as GTSNPN and CDR2 as SVGIG (reference sequence). V gave up 3 bases and J gave up 1 base, with 9 bases separating them. The CDR3 spells CAWRPWGNTEAFF. In DNA form, the CDR3 reads TGTGCCTGGAGGCCCTGGGGGAACACTGAAGCTTTCTTT.

As concerns this clone: The same CDR3 arises from other DNA sequences in this sample as well. The J gene is TRBJ2-1, the V gene TRBV2, with 9 bases identical to TRBD1. Looked up from germline, CDR1 is SNHLY and CDR2 is FYNNEI. The CDR3 has 15 residues. The V gene end was trimmed by 3 bases and the J gene end by 9 bases; junction bases not matched to a gene: 9. The CDR3 region is CASSDIGTGNFEQFF. The CDR3 DNA follows: TGTGCCAGCAGTGACATCGGGACAGGGAATTTTGAGCAGTTCTTC.

This clone was observed a single time. This chain connects TRBV5-1 to TRBJ2-3, with TRBD1 identical over 9 bases. Trimming at V came to 4 bases and at J to 4 bases, leaving 4 bases not matched to a gene. The CDR3 has 14 residues. CDR1 and CDR2 (germline): SGHRS, YFSETQ. CDR3 region: CASSPRQGADTQYF. In DNA form, the CDR3 reads TGCGCCAGCAGCCCCAGACAGGGGGCAGATACGCAGTATTTT.

CDR3: CASSLGASGSYNEQFF. The CDR3 DNA follows: TGTGCCAGCAGTTTAGGGGCTAGCGGGTCGTACAATGAGCAGTTCTTC. The V call is TRBV27, the J call TRBJ2-1; 8 nucleotides match TRBD2. The CDR3 totals 16 residues. Germline V lookup: CDR1 MNHEY, CDR2 SMNVEV (reference sequence). J gave up 4 bases and V 2 bases, and 7 bases lay outside the gene matches.

The V call is TRBV30, the J call TRBJ2-1; no firm D call. Trimming left V 2 bases short and J 2 bases short, with 10 bases between. Germline loops: CDR1 GTSNPN, CDR2 SVGIG (reference sequence). The CDR3 spans 14 residues. The CDR3 sequence: CAWSRNLPYNEQFF. CDR3 bases: TGTGCCTGGAGTCGAAATCTCCCCTACAATGAGCAGTTCTTC.

V and J are TRBV7-9 and TRBJ2-7; tentatively, D is TRBD1 (8 bases). The V and J ends lost 4 bases and 2 bases respectively, with 12 bases between them. The germline V gene has CDR1 SEHNR and CDR2 FQNEAQ (reference sequence). The CDR3 is 14 residues long. CDR3 sequence: CASSSTGGAYEQYF. CDR3 bases: TGTGCCAGCAGCTCTACAGGGGGGGCCTACGAGCAGTACTTC.

V usage is TRBV6-5 and J usage is TRBJ2-1; 11 bases match TRBD2. V lost 2 bases to trimming and J lost 2 bases; unmatched junction nucleotides: 2. Germline loops: CDR1 MNHEY, CDR2 SVGAGI. CDR3 length: 16 amino acids. The DNA for the CDR3 is TGTGCCAGCAGTTACGTTAGCGGGAGGGCCTACAATGAGCAGTTCTTC. This sequence encodes CASSYVSGRAYNEQFF.

This clone was detected once. The chain joins TRBV7-8 to TRBJ2-1; 8 bases are a match to TRBD1. The CDR3 totals 15 residues. The germline V gene has CDR1 SGHVS and CDR2 FQNEAQ. With V trimmed by 6 bases and J by 0 bases, 4 bases remained unmatched. Here the CDR3 DNA reads TGTGCCAGCAGGCTCACAGGGGGCTCCTACAATGAGCAGTTCTTC. Residues: CASRLTGGSYNEQFF.

This clone was detected once. The chain couples TRBV30 to TRBJ2-1, with TRBD2 matching 9 bases. The CDR3 contains 15 residues. Germline loops: CDR1 GTSNPN, CDR2 SVGIG (reference sequence). V dropped 4 bases and J dropped 5; count of bases not matched to a gene: 9. CDR3 sequence: CAWTRGSGRNNEQFF. The CDR3 DNA reads TGTGCCTGGACCCGAGGGAGCGGGAGGAACAATGAGCAGTTCTTC. The full variable domain, in which reference TRBV30 and TRBJ2-1 provide the parts outside the CDR3, is SQTIHQWPATLVQPVGSPLSLECTVEGTSNPNLYWYRQAAGRGLQLLFYSVGIGQISSEVPQNLSASRPQDRQFILSSKKLLLSDSGFYLCAWTRGSGRNNEQFFGPGTRLTVL.

This chain joins TRBV11-1 and TRBJ2-7; 10 bases agree with TRBD2. The CDR3 is made up of 15 amino acids. Germline V gene lookup returns CDR1 SGHAT and CDR2 FQDESV (reference sequence). With 0 bases clipped from V and 4 bases from J, the junction kept 3 bases outside the gene matches. CDR3 in amino acids: CASSLANSGRYEQYF. The CDR3 DNA is TGTGCCAGCAGCTTAGCAAATAGCGGGAGGTACGAGCAGTACTTC.

This chain links TRBV28 with TRBJ1-1; 10 nucleotides line up with TRBD1. V shed 6 bases, J shed 3 bases, and the junction held 1 base outside the gene matches. Germline values: CDR1 MDHEN, CDR2 SYDVKM. This CDR3 region has 13 residues. CDR3 nucleotide sequence: TGTGCCAGCAGGGACAGGGGGGACACTGAAGCTTTCTTT. Its translation is CASRDRGDTEAFF.

This chain connects TRBV30 to TRBJ2-1; D may be TRBD2 (5 bases). This CDR3 is 15 amino acids long. Trimming removed 4 bases at V and 9 bases at J, with 22 bases between. Germline assignment: CDR1 GTSNPN and CDR2 SVGIG (reference sequence). The CDR3 reads CAWTHPLVSSGEQFF. CDR3 DNA sequence: TGTGCCTGGACCCACCCACTAGTTTCATCGGGTGAGCAGTTCTTC.

This chain uses TRBV19 with TRBJ2-1; D gene unclear. V lost 1 base and J 0 bases, leaving 7 bases between the germline ends. The CDR3 has 15 amino acids. The germline CDR1 and CDR2 sequences are LNHDA and SQIVND (reference sequence). CDR3 residues: CASSIVPSSYNEQFF. CDR3 nucleotides: TGTGCCAGTAGTATAGTCCCTAGCTCCTACAATGAGCAGTTCTTC.

This clone was recorded only once. The rearrangement links TRBV27 to TRBJ2-7, with TRBD1 as a possible D gene (5 bases). The V and J ends lost 6 bases and 7 bases respectively, with 10 bases between them. Germline V CDR1 and CDR2: MNHEY, SMNVEV (reference sequence). The CDR3 has 11 residues. CDR3 nucleotides: TGTGCCAGCAGCGTCCAGGGAGAGCAGTACTTC. Its protein is CASSVQGEQYF.

The chain is built from TRBV28 and TRBJ1-2; D is perhaps TRBD1 (5 bases). V was shortened by 2 bases and J by 0 bases, with 10 bases between the two germline ends. Germline CDR1 MDHEN, CDR2 SYDVKM. The CDR3 sequence is 15 residues long. The CDR3 sequence is CASSLGGGANYGYTF. The CDR3, as DNA: TGTGCCAGCAGTTTAGGCGGGGGAGCTAACTATGGCTACACCTTC.